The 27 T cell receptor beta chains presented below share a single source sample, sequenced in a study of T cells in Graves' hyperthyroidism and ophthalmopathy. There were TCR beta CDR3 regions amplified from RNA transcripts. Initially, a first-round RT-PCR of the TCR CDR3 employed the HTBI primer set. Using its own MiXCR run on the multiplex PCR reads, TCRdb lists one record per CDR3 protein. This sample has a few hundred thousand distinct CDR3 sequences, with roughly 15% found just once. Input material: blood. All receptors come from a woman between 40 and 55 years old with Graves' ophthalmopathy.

The CDR3 DNA sequence: TGTGCCAGCAGGAACCCGGCACTCGGGACGGATACGCAGTATTTT. Encoded protein: CASRNPALGTDTQYF. The chain has TRBV12-3 or TRBV12-4 and TRBJ2-3; D may be TRBD1 or TRBD2 (5 bases each). This CDR3 has 15 amino acids. V was shortened by 6 bases and J by 6 bases, with 19 bases between the two germline ends.

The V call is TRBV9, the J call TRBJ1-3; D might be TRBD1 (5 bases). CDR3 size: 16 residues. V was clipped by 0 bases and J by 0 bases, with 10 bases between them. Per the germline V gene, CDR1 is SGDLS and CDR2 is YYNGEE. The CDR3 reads CASSVGDSRSGNTIYF. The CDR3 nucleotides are TGTGCCAGCAGCGTAGGGGACTCCCGCTCTGGAAACACCATATATTTT.

The CDR3 nucleotides read TGCGCCAGCAGCTTGGAGGGCACAGGGGGCAATCAGCCCCAGCATTTT. Its translation is CASSLEGTGGNQPQHF. The chain carries TRBV5-1 and TRBJ1-5; 7 nucleotides match TRBD1. With V trimmed by 0 bases and J by 2 bases, 5 bases remained unmatched. Per germline, CDR1 SGHRS and CDR2 YFSETQ. This CDR3 contains 16 residues. The full variable domain, its missing parts supplied by reference TRBV5-1 and TRBJ1-5, is KAGVTQTPRYLIKTRGQQVTLSCSPISGHRSVSWYQQTPGQGLQFLFEYFSETQRNKGNFPGRFSGRQFSNSRSEMNVSTLELGDSALYLCASSLEGTGGNQPQHFGDGTRLSIL.

In DNA, the CDR3 is TGTGCCAGCAGCCGCCAGACAGGGAATCAGCCCCAGCATTTT. Translating gives CASSRQTGNQPQHF. This chain joins TRBV3-1 and TRBJ1-5; 7 nucleotides match TRBD1. V was pared by 4 bases and J by 4 bases, with 4 bases of the junction left unmatched. Germline V lookup: CDR1 LGHDT, CDR2 YNNKEL (reference sequence). The CDR3 is 14 amino acids. Filled out from reference TRBV3-1 and TRBJ1-5, the complete variable domain reads DTAVSQTPKYLVTQMGNDKSIKCEQNLGHDTMYWYKQDSKKFLKIMFSYNNKELIINETVPNRFSPKSPDKAHLNLHINSLELGDSAVYFCASSRQTGNQPQHFGDGTRLSIL.

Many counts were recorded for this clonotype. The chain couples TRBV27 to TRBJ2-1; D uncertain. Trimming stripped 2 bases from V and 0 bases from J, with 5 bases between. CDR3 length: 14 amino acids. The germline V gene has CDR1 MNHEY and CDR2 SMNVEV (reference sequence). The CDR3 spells CASSLLSSYNEQFF. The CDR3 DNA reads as TGTGCCAGCAGTTTACTAAGCTCCTACAATGAGCAGTTCTTC.

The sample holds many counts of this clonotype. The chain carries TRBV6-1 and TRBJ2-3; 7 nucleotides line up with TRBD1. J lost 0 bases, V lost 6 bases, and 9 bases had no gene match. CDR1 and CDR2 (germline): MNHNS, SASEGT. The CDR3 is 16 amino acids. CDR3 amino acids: CASRGTDASSTDTQYF. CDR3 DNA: TGTGCCAGCAGGGGGACAGACGCCTCTAGCACAGATACGCAGTATTTT.

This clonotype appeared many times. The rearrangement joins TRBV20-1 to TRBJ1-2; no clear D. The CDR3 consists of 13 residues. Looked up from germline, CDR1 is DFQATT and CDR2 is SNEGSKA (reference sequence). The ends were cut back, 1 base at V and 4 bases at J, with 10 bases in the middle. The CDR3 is CSARVSSPYGYTF. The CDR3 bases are TGCAGTGCTAGAGTTTCTAGTCCCTATGGCTACACCTTC.

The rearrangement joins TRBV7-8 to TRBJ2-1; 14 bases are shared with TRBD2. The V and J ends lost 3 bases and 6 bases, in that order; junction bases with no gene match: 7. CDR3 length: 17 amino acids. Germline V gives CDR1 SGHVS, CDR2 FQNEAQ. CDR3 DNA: TGTGCCAGCAGCTTGGGACTAGCGGGGGCCATCCTCAATGAGCAGTTCTTC. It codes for CASSLGLAGAILNEQFF. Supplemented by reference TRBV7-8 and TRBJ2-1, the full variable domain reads GAGVSQSPRYKVAKRGQDVALRCDPISGHVSLFWYQQALGQGPEFLTYFQNEAQLDKSGLPSDRFFAERPEGSVSTLKIQRTQQEDSAVYLCASSLGLAGAILNEQFFGPGTRLTVL.

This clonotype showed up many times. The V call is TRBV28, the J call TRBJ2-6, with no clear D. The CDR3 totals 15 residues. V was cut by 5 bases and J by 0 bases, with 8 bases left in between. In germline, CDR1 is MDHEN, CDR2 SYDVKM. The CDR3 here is CASSKWGSGANVLTF. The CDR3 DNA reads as TGTGCCAGCAGTAAGTGGGGCTCTGGGGCCAACGTCCTGACTTTC.

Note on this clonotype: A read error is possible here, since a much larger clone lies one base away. The CDR3 region is CASSQTGDGHTF. CDR3 in DNA: TGTGCCAGCAGCCAGACCGGGGATGGCCACACCTTC. The chain carries TRBV7-9 and TRBJ1-2; D remains ambiguous. Germline CDR1 is SEHNR and CDR2 is FQNEAQ (reference sequence). This CDR3 is 12 amino acids long.

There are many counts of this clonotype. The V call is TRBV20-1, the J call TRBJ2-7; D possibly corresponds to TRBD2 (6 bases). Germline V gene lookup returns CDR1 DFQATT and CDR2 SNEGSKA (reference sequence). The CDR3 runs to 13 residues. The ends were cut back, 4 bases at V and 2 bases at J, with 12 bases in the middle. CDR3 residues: CSAISAGPYEQYF. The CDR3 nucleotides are TGCAGTGCTATATCGGCGGGACCCTACGAGCAGTACTTC.

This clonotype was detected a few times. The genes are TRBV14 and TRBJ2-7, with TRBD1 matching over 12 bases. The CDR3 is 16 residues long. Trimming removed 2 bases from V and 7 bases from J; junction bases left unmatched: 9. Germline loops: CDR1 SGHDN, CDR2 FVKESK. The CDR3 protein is CASSQLSRDRGREQYF. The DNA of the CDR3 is TGTGCCAGCAGCCAACTCAGCCGGGACAGGGGGCGAGAGCAGTACTTC.

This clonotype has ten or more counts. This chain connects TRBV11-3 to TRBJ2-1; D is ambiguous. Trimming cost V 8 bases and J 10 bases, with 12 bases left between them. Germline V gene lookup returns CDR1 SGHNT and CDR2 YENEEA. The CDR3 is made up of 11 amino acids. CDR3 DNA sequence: TGTGCCAGCTCCCCCGGATGGGAGCAGTTCTTC. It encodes CASSPGWEQFF.

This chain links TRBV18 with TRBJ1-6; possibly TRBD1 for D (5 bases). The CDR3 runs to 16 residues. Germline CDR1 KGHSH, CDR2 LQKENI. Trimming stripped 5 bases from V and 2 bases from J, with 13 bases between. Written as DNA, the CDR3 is TGTGCCAGCTCAGCCTCGCTAGGGGCCTATAATTCACCCCTCCACTTT. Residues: CASSASLGAYNSPLHF. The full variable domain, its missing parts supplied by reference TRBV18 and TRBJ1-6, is NAGVMQNPRHLVRRRGQEARLRCSPMKGHSHVYWYRQLPEEGLKFMVYLQKENIIDESGMPKERFSAEFPKEGPSILRIQQVVRGDSAAYFCASSASLGAYNSPLHFGNGTRLTVT.

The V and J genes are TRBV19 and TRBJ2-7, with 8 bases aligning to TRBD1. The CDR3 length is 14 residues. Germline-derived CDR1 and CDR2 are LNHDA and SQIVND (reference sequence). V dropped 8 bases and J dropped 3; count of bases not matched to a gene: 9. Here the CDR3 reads CASSEGDRLYEQYF. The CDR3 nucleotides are TGTGCCAGTTCTGAGGGGGACAGGCTCTACGAGCAGTACTTC.

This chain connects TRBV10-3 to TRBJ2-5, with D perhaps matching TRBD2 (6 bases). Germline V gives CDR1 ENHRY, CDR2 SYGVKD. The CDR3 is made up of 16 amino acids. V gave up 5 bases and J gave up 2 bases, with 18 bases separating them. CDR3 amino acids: CAISSLVAGRQETQYF. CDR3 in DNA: TGTGCCATCAGTAGCCTTGTTGCGGGGAGGCAAGAGACCCAGTACTTC.

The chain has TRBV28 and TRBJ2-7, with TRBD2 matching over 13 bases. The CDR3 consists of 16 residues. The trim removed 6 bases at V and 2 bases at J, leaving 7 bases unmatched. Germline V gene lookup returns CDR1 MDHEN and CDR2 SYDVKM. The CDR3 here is CASSSTSGRAAYEQYF. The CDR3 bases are TGTGCCAGCAGCTCAACTAGCGGGAGGGCCGCCTACGAGCAGTACTTC.

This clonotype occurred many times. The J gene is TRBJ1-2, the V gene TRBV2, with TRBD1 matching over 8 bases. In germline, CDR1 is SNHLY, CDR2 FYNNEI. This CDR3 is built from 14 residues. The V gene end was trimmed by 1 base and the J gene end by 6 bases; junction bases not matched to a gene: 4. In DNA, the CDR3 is TGTGCCAGCAGTGAAGAAGGGGGACAGGATGGCTACACCTTC. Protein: CASSEEGGQDGYTF.

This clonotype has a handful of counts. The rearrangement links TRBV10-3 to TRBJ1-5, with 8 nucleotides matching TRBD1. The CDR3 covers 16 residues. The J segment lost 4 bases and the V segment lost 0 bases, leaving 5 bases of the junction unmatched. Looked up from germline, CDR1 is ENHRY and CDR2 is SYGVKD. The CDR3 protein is CAISESRTGLNQPQHF. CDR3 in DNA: TGTGCCATCAGTGAGTCCCGGACAGGGCTGAATCAGCCCCAGCATTTT.

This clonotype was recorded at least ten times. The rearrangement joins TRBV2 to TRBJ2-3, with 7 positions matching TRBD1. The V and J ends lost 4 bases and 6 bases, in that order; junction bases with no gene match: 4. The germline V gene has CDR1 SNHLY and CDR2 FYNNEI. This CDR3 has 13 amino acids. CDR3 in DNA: TGTGCCAGCAGTGGTTTAGGGGGCGATACGCAGTATTTT. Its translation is CASSGLGGDTQYF.

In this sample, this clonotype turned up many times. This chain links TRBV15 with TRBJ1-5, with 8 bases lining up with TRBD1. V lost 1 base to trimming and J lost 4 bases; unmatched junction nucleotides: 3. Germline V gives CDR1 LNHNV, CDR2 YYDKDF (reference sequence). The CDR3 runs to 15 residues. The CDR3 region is CATSRGDRPNQPQHF. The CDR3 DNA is TGTGCCACCAGCAGAGGGGACAGGCCTAATCAGCCCCAGCATTTT.

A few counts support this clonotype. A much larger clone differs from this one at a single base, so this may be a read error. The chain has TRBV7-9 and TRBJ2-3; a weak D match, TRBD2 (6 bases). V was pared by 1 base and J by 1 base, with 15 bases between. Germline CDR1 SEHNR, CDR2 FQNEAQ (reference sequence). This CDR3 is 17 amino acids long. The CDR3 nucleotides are TGTGCCAGCAGCTTAGATTTTCTGCGGGGAGGCACAGATACGCAGTATTTT. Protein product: CASSLDFLRGGTDTQYF.

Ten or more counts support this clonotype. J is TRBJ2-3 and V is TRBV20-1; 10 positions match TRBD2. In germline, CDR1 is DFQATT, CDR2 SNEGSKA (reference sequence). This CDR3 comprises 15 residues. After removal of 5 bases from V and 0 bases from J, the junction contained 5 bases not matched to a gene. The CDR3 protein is CSAASSGGSTDTQYF. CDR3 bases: TGCAGTGCTGCCTCTAGCGGGGGAAGCACAGATACGCAGTATTTT.

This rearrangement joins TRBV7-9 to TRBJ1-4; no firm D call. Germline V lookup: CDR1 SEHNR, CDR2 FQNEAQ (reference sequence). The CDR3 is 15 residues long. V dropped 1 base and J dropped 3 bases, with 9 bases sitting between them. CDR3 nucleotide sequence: TGTGCCAGCAGCTTAGGAGGGTGGCCTAATGAAAAACTGTTTTTT. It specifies CASSLGGWPNEKLFF.

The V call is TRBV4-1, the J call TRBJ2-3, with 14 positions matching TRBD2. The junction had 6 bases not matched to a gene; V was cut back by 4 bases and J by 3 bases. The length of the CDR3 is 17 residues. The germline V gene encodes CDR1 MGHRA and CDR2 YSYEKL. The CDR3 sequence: CASSPLRTSGGTDTQYF. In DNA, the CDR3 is TGCGCCAGCAGCCCACTAAGGACTAGCGGGGGGACAGATACGCAGTATTTT.

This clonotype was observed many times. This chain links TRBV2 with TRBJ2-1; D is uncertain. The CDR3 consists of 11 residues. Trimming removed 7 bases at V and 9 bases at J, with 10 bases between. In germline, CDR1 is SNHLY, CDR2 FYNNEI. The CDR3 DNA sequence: TGTGCCAGCACTCAGAGCTCTGAGCAGTTCTTC. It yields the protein CASTQSSEQFF. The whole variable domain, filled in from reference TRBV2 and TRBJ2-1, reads EPEVTQTPSHQVTQMGQEVILRCVPISNHLYFYWYRQILGQKVEFLVSFYNNEISEKSEIFDDQFSVERPDGSNFTLKIRSTKLEDSAMYFCASTQSSEQFFGPGTRLTVL.

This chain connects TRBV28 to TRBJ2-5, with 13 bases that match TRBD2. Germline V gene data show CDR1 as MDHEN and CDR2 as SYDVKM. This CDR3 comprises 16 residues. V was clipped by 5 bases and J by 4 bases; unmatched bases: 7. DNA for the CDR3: TGTGCCAGCAGTCCTGGACTAGCGGGAGCTAGAGAGACCCAGTACTTC. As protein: CASSPGLAGARETQYF.